The source of this TCR beta chain is a study of vaccination effects on CD4 cells after COVID-19. About the study: A median of 72 days separated the second dose and sampling.

The trim removed 4 bases at V and 2 bases at J, leaving 15 bases unmatched. The CDR3 runs to 18 residues. Germline assignment: CDR1 LGHDT and CDR2 YNNKEL (reference sequence). Regarding this clone: Its antigen is currently unknown.

General study results and limits: New vaccine-induced clones dominated post-vaccine spike-reactive clones in convalescents.

Clones were read by immunoSEQ multiplex PCR, and TCRdb kept only the in-frame ones, dropping some. The sample has under 20,000 clones, about 76% seen once. Antigen-specific CD4+ T cells were first expanded with viral peptide pools by the ViraFEST assay and only then sequenced. Once cultured for around 11 days, the cells underwent separation to obtain CD4+ T cells. PCR confirmed that the person was infected with SARS-CoV-2 between March and December 2020. All study participants received two doses of BNT162b2 or mRNA-1273 vaccine. This specimen was CD4+ T cells from PBMCs cultured with SARS-CoV-2 spike peptides, taken after COVID-19 vaccination. The J gene is TRBJ2-3, the V gene TRBV3-1 (or the pseudogene TRBV3-2); 7 bases fit TRBD2. This receptor was obtained from a human donor who had a prior SARS-CoV-2 infection. Written as DNA, the CDR3 is TGTGCCAGCAGCCCCCAGGGATGGGGTAGCGGGCACACAGATACGCAGTATTTT. This gives the protein CASSPQGWGSGHTDTQYF.